One sample yielded the 13 T cell receptor beta chains listed below, sequenced in a study of blood T cell repertoires in COVID-19. Clones were sequenced by immunoSEQ multiplex PCR, and TCRdb holds only the in-frame ones, with some missing. Among about 260,000 clones listed, about 90% were seen once. Input material: PBMCs or T cells enriched from blood (not recorded which). The origin of the receptors is a man in his fifties or sixties who had been exposed to COVID-19.

The chain uses TRBV11-3 and TRBJ2-3; the D gene is possibly TRBD2 (5 bases). CDR1 and CDR2 from the germline V gene are SGHNT and YENEEA. This CDR3 is 14 amino acids long. V was cut by 5 bases and J by 3 bases, with 12 bases left in between. The CDR3 region is CASSEIRGTDTQYF. CDR3 in DNA: TGTGCCAGCAGCGAGATTCGCGGGACAGATACGCAGTATTTT.

V gene TRBV2 combines with J gene TRBJ1-2; possibly TRBD1 for D (5 bases). Germline V CDR1 and CDR2: SNHLY, FYNNEI. The CDR3 is made up of 11 amino acids. Trimming removed 8 bases at V and 8 bases at J, with 12 bases between. The CDR3 bases are TGTGCCAGCTACAGGTTCGTCGGCTACACCTTC. Its translation: CASYRFVGYTF.

This clone was counted once. This sequence joins TRBV2 and TRBJ1-1; 9 nucleotides align to TRBD1. The V gene end was trimmed by 2 bases and the J gene end by 8 bases; junction bases not matched to a gene: 3. Germline CDR1 reads SNHLY; CDR2 reads FYNNEI. The CDR3 has 13 amino acids. The CDR3 region has the DNA TGTGCCAGCAGTGAAAGGACAGGGGCCGAAGCTTTCTTT. Its translation is CASSERTGAEAFF.

The chain employs TRBV9 and TRBJ2-3; no clear D gene. Germline values: CDR1 SGDLS, CDR2 YYNGEE. Trimming removed 4 bases from V and 1 base from J, with 7 bases in between. CDR3 size: 13 residues. The CDR3 sequence: CASSLQRTDTQYF. CDR3 bases: TGTGCCAGCAGCTTACAACGCACAGATACGCAGTATTTT. Based on the CDR3 plus reference TRBV9 and TRBJ2-3, the full variable domain is DSGVTQTPKHLITATGQRVTLRCSPRSGDLSVYWYQQSLDQGLQFLIQYYNGEERAKGNILERFSAQQFPDLHSELNLSSLELGDSALYFCASSLQRTDTQYFGPGTRLTVL.

The rearrangement joins TRBV28 to TRBJ2-7, with a tentative D call TRBD1 (5 bases). The CDR3 has 14 residues. Trimming removed 5 bases from V and 1 base from J, with 12 bases in between. The germline V gene has CDR1 MDHEN and CDR2 SYDVKM. CDR3 sequence reads: CASSRPRESYEQYF. In DNA form, the CDR3 reads TGTGCCAGCAGTCGCCCCAGGGAATCCTACGAGCAGTACTTC.

The chain carries TRBV28 and TRBJ2-7; TRBD2 agrees at 9 bases. The V and J ends lost 2 bases and 12 bases, in that order; junction bases with no gene match: 11. The V gene's germline CDR1 is MDHEN and CDR2 SYDVKM. The CDR3 has 14 amino acids. The CDR3: CASSLQALAGFRYV. CDR3 DNA sequence: TGTGCCAGCAGTTTACAGGCCCTAGCGGGATTTCGGTACGTC.

V is TRBV27 and J is TRBJ2-3, with 7 bases lining up with TRBD1. CDR3 length: 16 amino acids. The V gene's germline CDR1 is MNHEY and CDR2 SMNVEV (reference sequence). Trimming took 5 bases from V and 2 from J; bases not matched to a gene: 10. The CDR3 reads CASSLTAGTATDTQYF. The CDR3 nucleotides read TGTGCCAGCAGTCTCACGGCCGGGACAGCCACAGATACGCAGTATTTT.

A single count supports this clone. One end of the junction varies from germline; a read error may be responsible. The chain joins TRBV10-3 to TRBJ1-2; D might be TRBD1 (6 bases). The V gene's germline CDR1 is ENHRY and CDR2 SYGVKD. The CDR3 sequence is 13 residues long. DNA for the CDR3: TGTGCCATCAGTGAGTCTGTGGGAGAAAAGGGGGACTTC. This codes for CAISESVGEKGDF.

This chain uses TRBV3-1 (or the pseudogene TRBV3-2) with TRBJ2-3; 12 positions agree with TRBD2. Losses at the gene ends were 4 bases for V and 3 bases for J; bases not matched to a gene: 14. There are 19 residues in the CDR3. CDR1 and CDR2 from the germline V gene are LGHDT and YNNKEL (reference sequence). The CDR3: CASSRFTGSTSGGTDTQYF. The CDR3 nucleotides are TGTGCCAGCAGCCGATTCACAGGGTCGACTAGCGGGGGAACAGATACGCAGTATTTT.

The gene calls are TRBV5-1 and TRBJ1-1; D uncertain. Trimming removed 5 bases at V and 3 bases at J, with 5 bases between. This CDR3 is 11 amino acids long. Per the germline V gene, CDR1 is SGHRS and CDR2 is YFSETQ. For the CDR3, the DNA is TGCGCCAGCAGGGCATACACTGAAGCTTTCTTT. Translated: CASRAYTEAFF.

The chain combines TRBV5-1 with TRBJ1-2; no definite D call. Germline V gives CDR1 SGHRS, CDR2 YFSETQ. Trimming pared 0 bases from V and 4 bases from J, leaving 13 bases between. The CDR3 totals 15 residues. The DNA for the CDR3 is TGCGCCAGCAGCTTGGCCGTGACGACTCTCTATGGCTACACCTTC. Amino acid sequence: CASSLAVTTLYGYTF.

CDR3 DNA: TGTGCCACCAGTGGTGGACTAGCGGGACTTTCCGATGAGCAGTTCTTC. Translation: CATSGGLAGLSDEQFF. V is TRBV24-1 and J is TRBJ2-1; 12 bases match TRBD2. CDR1 is KGHDR, CDR2 SFDVKD, per germline. Trimming took 5 bases from V and 8 from J; bases not matched to a gene: 9. There are 16 residues in the CDR3.

The chain is built from TRBV7-3 and TRBJ2-3; 8 bases agree with TRBD2. This CDR3 is 14 amino acids long. Germline V CDR1 and CDR2: SGHTA, FQGTGA. Trimming removed 1 base from V and 7 bases from J; junction bases left unmatched: 4. CDR3 in amino acids: CASSLRAGENTQYF. In nucleotides, the CDR3 is TGTGCCAGCAGCTTAAGAGCGGGGGAGAATACGCAGTATTTT. Supplemented by reference TRBV7-3 and TRBJ2-3, the full variable domain reads GAGVSQTPSNKVTEKGKYVELRCDPISGHTALYWYRQSLGQGPEFLIYFQGTGAADDSGLPNDRFFAVRPEGSVSTLKIQRTERGDSAVYLCASSLRAGENTQYFGPGTRLTVL.